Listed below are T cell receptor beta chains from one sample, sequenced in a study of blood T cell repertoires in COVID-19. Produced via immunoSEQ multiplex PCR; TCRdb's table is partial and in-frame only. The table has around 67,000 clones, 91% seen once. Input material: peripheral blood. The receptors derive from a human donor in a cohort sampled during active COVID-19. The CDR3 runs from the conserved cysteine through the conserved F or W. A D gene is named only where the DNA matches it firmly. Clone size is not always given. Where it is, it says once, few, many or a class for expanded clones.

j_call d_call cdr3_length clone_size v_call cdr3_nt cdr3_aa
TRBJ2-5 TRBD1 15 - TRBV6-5 TGTGCCAGCAGTTACTCCCGACAGGGCCAAGAGACCCAGTACTTC CASSYSRQGQETQYF
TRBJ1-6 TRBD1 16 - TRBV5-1 TGCGCCAGCAGCCCGGTGGGACAGGGAAATAATTCACCCCTCCACTTT CASSPVGQGNNSPLHF
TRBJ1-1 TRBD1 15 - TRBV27 TGTGCCAGCAGTTTCTCTGACAGGGCGAACACTGAAGCTTTCTTT CASSFSDRANTEAFF
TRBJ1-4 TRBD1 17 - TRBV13 TGTGCCAGCAGCACGAGGACAGGGGGCCCAACTAATGAAAAACTGTTTTTT CASSTRTGGPTNEKLFF
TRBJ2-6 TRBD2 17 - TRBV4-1 TGCGCCAGCAGCCCCTCGGGGGGGAGAGCTGGGGCCAACGTCCTGACTTTC CASSPSGGRAGANVLTF
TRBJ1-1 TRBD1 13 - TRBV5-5 TGTGCCAGCAGCTATACAGGGGGACCTGAAGCTTTCTTT CASSYTGGPEAFF
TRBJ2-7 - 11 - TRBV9 TGTGCCAGCAGCTCATCTAGCGAGCAGTACTTC CASSSSSEQYF
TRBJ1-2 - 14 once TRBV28 TGTGCCAGCAGTTTACGGGTGTCCTTCTATGGCTACACCTTC CASSLRVSFYGYTF
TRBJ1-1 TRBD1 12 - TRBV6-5 TGTGCCGGTAAGACAGGGGGCACTGAAGCTTTCTTT CAGKTGGTEAFF
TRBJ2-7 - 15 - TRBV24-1 TGTGCCACCAGTGATAGGCGGGGGCCCTCCTACGAGCAGTACTTC CATSDRRGPSYEQYF
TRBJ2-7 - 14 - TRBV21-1 TGTGCCAGCACCAAGGACCCCGGGAGGTACGAGCAGTACTTC CASTKDPGRYEQYF
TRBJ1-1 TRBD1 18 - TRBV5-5 TGTGCCAGCAGCTTGGAATGGACAGGGATTCAAATGAACACTGAAGCTTTCTTT CASSLEWTGIQMNTEAFF
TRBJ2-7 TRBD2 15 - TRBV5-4 TGTGCCAGCAGCCTAACTAGCGGTAGCTCCTACGAGCAGTACTTC CASSLTSGSSYEQYF
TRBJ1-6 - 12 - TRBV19 TGTGCCAGTAGTATCCAGGATTCACCCCTCCACTTT CASSIQDSPLHF
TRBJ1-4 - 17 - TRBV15 TGTGCCACCAGCCCGGGACACCTCCCTGCAACTAATGAAAAACTGTTTTTT CATSPGHLPATNEKLFF
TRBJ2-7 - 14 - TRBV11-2 TGTGCCAGCAGCGGAGTGCAGGGCTCCTACGAGCAGTACTTC CASSGVQGSYEQYF